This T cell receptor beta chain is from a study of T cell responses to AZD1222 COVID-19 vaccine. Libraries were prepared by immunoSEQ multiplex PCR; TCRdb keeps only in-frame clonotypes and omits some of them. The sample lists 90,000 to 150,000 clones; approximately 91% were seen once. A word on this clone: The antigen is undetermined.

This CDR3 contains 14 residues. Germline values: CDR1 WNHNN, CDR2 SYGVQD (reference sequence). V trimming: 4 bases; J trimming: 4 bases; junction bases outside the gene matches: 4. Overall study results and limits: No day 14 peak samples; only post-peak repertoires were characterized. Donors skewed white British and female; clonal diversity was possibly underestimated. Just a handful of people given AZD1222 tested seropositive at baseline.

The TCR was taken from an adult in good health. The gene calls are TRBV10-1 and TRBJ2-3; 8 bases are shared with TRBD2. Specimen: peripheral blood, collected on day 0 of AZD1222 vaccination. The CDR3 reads CASSGSGSADTQYF. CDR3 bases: TGCGCCAGCAGTGGAAGCGGGAGCGCAGATACGCAGTATTTT.